Included here is one TCR beta chain sequence, with context. Its antigen is unidentified. Trimming pared 2 bases from V and 6 bases from J, leaving 20 bases between. The CDR3 covers 16 residues. The germline CDR1 and CDR2 sequences are MNHNY and SVGAGI (reference sequence). Donors consisted of healthy bone marrow donors. PCR was performed using 60 Vbeta and 13 Jbeta primers. The table came from immunoSEQ multiplex PCR; TCRdb's copy has only in-frame clones and leaves some out. The sample holds 200,000 to 250,000 clones; roughly 84% are singletons and the top ten take approximately 1.5%. This sample stems from a study of cytomegalovirus exposure and HLA in healthy donors. Whole-study findings and limits: The majority of CMV-associated TCR beta chains were reported as apparently HLA-restricted in a later analysis. CMV antigen specificity was confirmed in vitro for three CMV-associated chains. Associated with cytomegalovirus, according to the listing, were around 170 TCR beta chains.

The chain recombines TRBV6-6 with TRBJ2-7; TRBD2 might be the D (6 bases). The receptor's source is a girl aged 5-17 years in good health and CMV-seronegative. What was sequenced was PBMCs. The CDR3 DNA reads TGTGCCAGCAGTTACCCTCTTCGTGGAGGGAATGGCGAGCAGTACTTC. Residues: CASSYPLRGGNGEQYF.